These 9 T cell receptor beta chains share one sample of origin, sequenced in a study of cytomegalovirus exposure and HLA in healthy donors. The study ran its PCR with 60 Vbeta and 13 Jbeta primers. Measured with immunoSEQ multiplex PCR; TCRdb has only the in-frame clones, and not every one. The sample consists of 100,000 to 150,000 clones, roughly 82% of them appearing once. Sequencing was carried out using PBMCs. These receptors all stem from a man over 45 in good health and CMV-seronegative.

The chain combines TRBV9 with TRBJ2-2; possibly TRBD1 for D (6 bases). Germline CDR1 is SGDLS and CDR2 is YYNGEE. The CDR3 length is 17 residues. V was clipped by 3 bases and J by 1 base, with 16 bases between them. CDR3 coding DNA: TGTGCCAGCAGCGCCGGGACGGGACACCTGAACACCGGGGAGCTGTTTTTT. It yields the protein CASSAGTGHLNTGELFF.

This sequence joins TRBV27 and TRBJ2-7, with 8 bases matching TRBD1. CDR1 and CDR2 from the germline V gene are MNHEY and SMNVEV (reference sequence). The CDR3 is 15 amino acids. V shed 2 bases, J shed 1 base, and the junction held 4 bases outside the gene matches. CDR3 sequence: CASSLRQGASYEQYF. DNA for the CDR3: TGTGCCAGCAGTTTAAGGCAGGGGGCATCCTACGAGCAGTACTTC.

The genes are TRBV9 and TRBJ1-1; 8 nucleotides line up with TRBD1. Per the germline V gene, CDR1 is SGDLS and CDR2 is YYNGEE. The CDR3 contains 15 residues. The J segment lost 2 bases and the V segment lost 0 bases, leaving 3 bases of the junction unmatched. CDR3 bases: TGTGCCAGCAGCGTAGCTACAGGGGGAAACACTGAAGCTTTCTTT. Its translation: CASSVATGGNTEAFF.

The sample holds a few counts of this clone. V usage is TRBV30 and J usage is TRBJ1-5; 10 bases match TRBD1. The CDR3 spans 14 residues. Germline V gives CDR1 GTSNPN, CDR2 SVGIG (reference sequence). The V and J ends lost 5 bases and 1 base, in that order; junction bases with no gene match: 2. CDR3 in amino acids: CAWDRGLSNQPQHF. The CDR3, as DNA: TGTGCCTGGGACAGGGGGCTGAGCAATCAGCCCCAGCATTTT.

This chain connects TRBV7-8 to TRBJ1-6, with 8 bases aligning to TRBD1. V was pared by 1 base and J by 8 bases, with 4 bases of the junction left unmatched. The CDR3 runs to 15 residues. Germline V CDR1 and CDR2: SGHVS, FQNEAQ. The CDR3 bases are TGTGCCAGCAGCTTAGGGACAGGGAATTATTCACCCCTCCACTTT. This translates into CASSLGTGNYSPLHF.

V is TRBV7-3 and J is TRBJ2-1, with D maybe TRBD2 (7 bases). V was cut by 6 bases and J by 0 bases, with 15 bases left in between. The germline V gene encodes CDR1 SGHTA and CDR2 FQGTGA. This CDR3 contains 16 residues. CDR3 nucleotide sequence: TGTGCCAGCAGTAATGGGGGGGCGAGCTCCTACAATGAGCAGTTCTTC. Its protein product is CASSNGGASSYNEQFF.

CDR3 in amino acids: CASSFSSGGAGELFF. CDR3 nucleotides: TGTGCCAGTAGTTTCTCTAGCGGGGGGGCTGGGGAGCTGTTTTTT. J is TRBJ2-2 and V is TRBV19; 12 nucleotides align to TRBD2. CDR1 and CDR2 from the germline V gene are LNHDA and SQIVND (reference sequence). This CDR3 has 15 residues. Trimming took 5 bases from V and 8 from J; bases not matched to a gene: 6.

The CDR3 nucleotides are TGCGCCAGCAGCTTGGGTGTAGGCCCGGAGGGCTACGAGCAGTACTTC. Translation gives CASSLGVGPEGYEQYF. The genes are TRBV5-1 and TRBJ2-7; TRBD2 might be the D (6 bases). This CDR3 has 16 residues. The germline V gene encodes CDR1 SGHRS and CDR2 YFSETQ. V lost 0 bases, J lost 3 bases, and 16 bases lay in between.

The CDR3 sequence is CATSRIGRGLYEQYF. The CDR3 DNA is TGTGCCACCAGCAGGATCGGTAGGGGACTCTACGAGCAGTACTTC. The J gene is TRBJ2-5, the V gene TRBV15, with D possibly being TRBD2 (6 bases). The J call is in doubt because the DNA end fits TRBJ2-7 better. Germline loops: CDR1 LNHNV, CDR2 YYDKDF (reference sequence). The CDR3 runs to 15 residues.